This T cell receptor (beta chain) was profiled in a study of cytomegalovirus exposure and HLA in healthy donors. The CDR3 is made up of 15 amino acids. Trimming stripped 1 base from V and 1 base from J, with 7 bases between. Germline CDR1 reads LNHDA; CDR2 reads SQIVND (reference sequence). The study ran its PCR with 60 Vbeta and 13 Jbeta primers. Clones were read by immunoSEQ multiplex PCR, and TCRdb kept only the in-frame ones, dropping some. Of about 130,000 clones in the sample, over 70% were seen once. The source material was PBMCs. This sequence originates from a woman aged 40 to 55 in good health and CMV-seronegative. The J gene is TRBJ1-4, the V gene TRBV19, with D hard to call. The CDR3 sequence is CASSIGRGTNEKLFF. In DNA, the CDR3 is TGTGCCAGTAGTATAGGGCGAGGAACTAATGAAAAACTGTTTTTT. The whole variable domain, remainder taken from reference TRBV19 and TRBJ1-4, is DGGITQSPKYLFRKEGQNVTLSCEQNLNHDAMYWYRQDPGQGLRLIYYSQIVNDFQKGDIAEGYSVSREKKESFPLTVTSAQKNPTAFYLCASSIGRGTNEKLFFGSGTQLSVL.